This TCR beta chain was profiled in a study of blood T cells in healthy people across ages. Study-level points and caveats: There was no known CMV status for donors, so expanded clonotype changes were possibly confounded.

This clonotype was found a few times. Antigen unknown. A sample-barcoded 5' primer and a J-beta primer mix were used in a second PCR of roughly 7 to 12 cycles. TCRdb itself ran the 5' RACE reads through MiXCR, one entry per CDR3 protein. The sample records about 510,000 distinct CDR3 sequences, roughly a quarter being singletons. The V end lost 0 bases, the J end lost 1 base, and 10 bases lay between the germline ends. Looked up from germline, CDR1 is SGDLS and CDR2 is YYNGEE. This CDR3 comprises 15 residues. These data also featured in a second study, about T cells of mothers and their children.

The receptor comes from a boy between 2 and 10 years old in good health. The sequenced sample consisted of blood. The V gene is TRBV9, the J gene TRBJ1-1; TRBD1 might be the D (5 bases). As DNA, the CDR3 is TGTGCCAGCAGCGTAGCTGCGACAGAGAACACTGAAGCTTTCTTT. Amino acid sequence: CASSVAATENTEAFF.